One and the same sample provided the 30 T cell receptor beta chains below, sequenced in a study of T cell clonality in common variable immunodeficiency. The assay was immunoSEQ multiplex PCR, and TCRdb's table has in-frame clones only and misses some. The table records roughly 38,000 clones without singletons, the ten largest covering 2.5% to 3%. The sequenced material came from peripheral blood mononuclear cells. Receptors originate from a person aged 18 to 69 in good health.

This clone was counted ten times or more. The CDR3 goes on 3 residues after the read ends, and that part is filled in from the germline J gene. The chain recombines TRBV18 with TRBJ2-5, with D tentatively TRBD2 (5 bases). CDR1 KGHSH and CDR2 LQKENI come from the germline V gene. Deletions cut 0 bases from V and 5 bases from J, with 10 bases between. This CDR3 region has 14 residues. CDR3 in amino acids: CASSPPSLGETQYF. CDR3 bases read: TGTGCCAGCTCACCACCGTCACTAGGGGAGACC. The full variable domain, its missing parts supplied by reference TRBV18 and TRBJ2-5, is NAGVMQNPRHLVRRRGQEARLRCSPMKGHSHVYWYRQLPEEGLKFMVYLQKENIIDESGMPKERFSAEFPKEGPSILRIQQVVRGDSAAYFCASSPPSLGETQYFGPGTRLLVL.

This clone has a count of ten or more. The read gets to within 3 residues of the CDR3 end, and the germline J gene fills in the rest. The chain couples TRBV6-1 to TRBJ1-5; TRBD1 aligns across 7 bases. The germline gives CDR1 MNHNS, CDR2 SASEGT. The ends lost 3 bases at V and 1 base at J; junction bases unmatched: 0. This CDR3 contains 14 residues. The CDR3 DNA, read in part, is TGTGCCAGCAGTGAGACAGGGAGCAATCAGCCC. Its translation: CASSETGSNQP. The entire CDR3 is CASSETGSNQPQHF.

Comment on this clone: With the read ending 3 residues before the CDR3 end, the germline J gene is used to fill in that end. V gene TRBV19 combines with J gene TRBJ2-1; 10 nucleotides agree with TRBD2. From germline, CDR1 is LNHDA and CDR2 SQIVND (reference sequence). V shed 3 bases, J shed 9 bases, and the junction held 8 bases outside the gene matches. There are 15 residues in the CDR3. The CDR3 spells CASSILAGGFGEQFF. The CDR3 bases that were read are TGTGCCAGTAGTATTTTAGCGGGAGGCTTCGGTGAG.

Ten or more counts support this clone. The read gets to within 3 residues of the CDR3 end, and the germline J gene fills in the rest. The V gene is TRBV19, the J gene TRBJ2-5; tentatively, D is TRBD1 (7 bases). CDR3 length: 15 residues. Germline V CDR1 and CDR2: LNHDA, SQIVND (reference sequence). The V end lost 6 bases, the J end lost 3 bases, and 17 bases lay between the germline ends. The CDR3 sequence: CASSLIRGDKETQYF. The part of the CDR3 DNA that was read is TGTGCCAGTAGCCTAATCAGGGGGGATAAAGAGACC.

In its sample, this clone was seen many times. The observed sequence ends 3 residues before the CDR3 terminus, with the missing tail filled in from the germline J gene. The chain couples TRBV6-1 to TRBJ2-7, with TRBD1 matching 8 bases. This CDR3 contains 15 residues. In germline, CDR1 is MNHNS, CDR2 SASEGT. The trim removed 1 base at V and 0 bases at J, leaving 2 bases unmatched. CDR3 DNA, as far as it was read: TGTGCCAGCAGTGAAGGTACAGGGGGCTCCTACGAG. Amino acids: CASSEGTGGSYE. The entire CDR3 protein is CASSEGTGGSYEQYF.

In its sample, this clone was seen a few times. The read ends 3 residues before the CDR3 terminus; that terminus is restored from the germline J gene. The V and J genes are TRBV5-1 and TRBJ1-2; possible D gene TRBD1, 6 bases. The V end lost 8 bases, the J end lost 1 base, and 12 bases lay between the germline ends. Germline values: CDR1 SGHRS, CDR2 YFSETQ. The CDR3 is 13 residues long. CDR3 sequence: CASTQGGNYGYTF. The CDR3 bases that were read are TGCGCCAGTACACAAGGGGGTAACTATGGC.

In the case of this clone: The read ends 3 residues before the CDR3 terminus; that terminus is restored from the germline J gene. The chain recombines TRBV5-4 with TRBJ2-1, with TRBD2 matching 12 bases. The germline V gene has CDR1 SGHNT and CDR2 YYREEE (reference sequence). The CDR3 runs 15 residues. The J segment lost 6 bases and the V segment lost 3 bases, leaving 4 bases of the junction unmatched. This CDR3 reads CASSSKTSGSNEQFF. The covered CDR3 bases are TGTGCCAGCAGCTCGAAGACTAGCGGGAGCAATGAG.

This clone was recorded many times. The CDR3 end falls 3 residues outside the read, so it is completed with the germline J gene. The J gene is TRBJ1-1, the V gene TRBV20-1, with 7 bases matching TRBD1. V was clipped by 8 bases and J by 1 base; unmatched bases: 7. Germline V gene lookup returns CDR1 DFQATT and CDR2 SNEGSKA (reference sequence). The CDR3 extends over 13 amino acids. The CDR3: CSPEGGRNTEAFF. CDR3 bases read: TGCAGTCCGGAAGGGGGCCGGAACACTGAA.

At least ten counts were recorded for this clone. The read comes to an end 3 residues before the CDR3 does, leaving the germline J gene to fill in the end. The rearrangement links TRBV14 to TRBJ1-2; perhaps TRBD1 as D (5 bases). V was trimmed by 0 bases and J by 6 bases, leaving 17 bases between them. The CDR3 consists of 16 residues. Germline loops: CDR1 SGHDN, CDR2 FVKESK. CDR3: CASSQDLDRRYDGYTF. The DNA read from the CDR3 is TGTGCCAGCAGCCAAGATCTTGACAGACGGTACGATGGC.

This clone was counted ten times or more. Coverage ceases 3 residues before the CDR3 finishes, and the germline J gene fills in the end. V usage is TRBV7-8 and J usage is TRBJ2-7; 8 bases match TRBD2. The trim removed 2 bases at V and 1 base at J, leaving 7 bases unmatched. CDR1 and CDR2 (germline): SGHVS, FQNEAQ. The CDR3 loop spans 16 amino acids. This CDR3 reads CASSLLGGTRSYEQYF. Incomplete CDR3 DNA: TGTGCCAGCAGCTTATTGGGGGGGACTAGGTCCTACGAG.

This clone was seen repeatedly, ten times or more. Read data end 3 residues before the CDR3 end; the end is taken from the germline J gene. The chain combines TRBV10-3 with TRBJ2-7; 13 bases map to TRBD2. CDR3 length: 15 residues. With V trimmed by 5 bases and J by 6 bases, 7 bases remained unmatched. CDR1 ENHRY and CDR2 SYGVKD come from the germline V gene. The CDR3 bases that were read are TGTGCCATCAGTCTAAGGACTAGCGGGAGTCGCGAG. It is translated as CAISLRTSGSRE. The whole CDR3 reads CAISLRTSGSREQYF.

This clone was counted between two and nine times. The read ends 3 residues shy of where the CDR3 ends; the end is completed using the germline J gene. The chain employs TRBV7-9 and TRBJ2-5; the D is unclear. V gave up 4 bases and J gave up 0 bases, with 6 bases separating them. CDR3 length: 13 residues. The germline V gene has CDR1 SEHNR and CDR2 FQNEAQ (reference sequence). The CDR3 here is CASSSLDQETQYF. CDR3 bases read: TGTGCCAGCAGCTCCCTTGACCAAGAGACC. Variable domain in full (rest from reference TRBV7-9 and TRBJ2-5): DTGVSQNPRHKITKRGQNVTFRCDPISEHNRLYWYRQTLGQGPEFLTYFQNEAQLEKSRLLSDRFSAERPKGSFSTLEIQRTEQGDSAMYLCASSSLDQETQYFGPGTRLLVL.

This clone was found a few times. The read stops 3 residues short of the end of the CDR3; the missing end is completed from the germline J gene. The chain uses TRBV7-6 and TRBJ1-2; TRBD1 is a possible D gene (6 bases). The germline gives CDR1 SGHVS, CDR2 FNYEAQ. This CDR3 has 15 amino acids. The CDR3 sequence: CASSEQGFRAETYTF. Partial CDR3 DNA: TGTGCCAGCAGCGAACAGGGATTTCGTGCAGAGACC.

This clone was found many times. The read ends 3 residues shy of where the CDR3 ends; the end is completed using the germline J gene. The chain links TRBV5-1 to TRBJ1-1; TRBD1 matches at 7 bases. V shed 5 bases and J 7 bases; nucleotides not matched to a gene: 5. Looked up from germline, CDR1 is SGHRS and CDR2 is YFSETQ. The CDR3 loop spans 12 amino acids. The sequenced CDR3 bases are TGCGCCAGCAGGCCAGGGGGTGGTGAA. Residues: CASRPGGGE. The complete CDR3 sequence is CASRPGGGEAFF.

This clone has ten or more counts. The CDR3 end lies 3 residues beyond the end of the read and is filled in from the germline J gene. This sequence joins TRBV18 and TRBJ2-2; tentatively, D is TRBD1 (5 bases). Germline CDR1 KGHSH, CDR2 LQKENI. V gave up 2 bases and J gave up 7 bases, with 8 bases separating them. The CDR3 is made up of 13 amino acids. The CDR3 DNA, read in part, is TGTGCCAGCTCACCAAGGGGAATCGGGGAG. It translates to CASSPRGIGE. The whole CDR3 sequence is CASSPRGIGELFF.

This clone was recorded many times. The read stops 3 residues short of the end of the CDR3; the missing end is completed from the germline J gene. V and J are TRBV10-3 and TRBJ2-5, with 10 bases aligning to TRBD2. Trimming at V came to 5 bases and at J to 5 bases, leaving 8 bases not matched to a gene. The germline gives CDR1 ENHRY, CDR2 SYGVKD. CDR3 size: 15 residues. CDR3 DNA (partial): TGTGCCATCAGTACCAGCGGGAGGGCCGGTGAGACC. Its protein product is CAISTSGRAGET. The whole CDR3 protein is CAISTSGRAGETQYF.

This clone was counted many times. The observed sequence ends 3 residues before the CDR3 terminus, with the missing tail filled in from the germline J gene. The chain combines TRBV6-4 with TRBJ2-7; D possibly corresponds to TRBD1 (6 bases). This CDR3 spans 14 amino acids. The V gene lost 4 bases and the J gene lost 4 bases, with 14 bases spanning the gap. In germline, CDR1 is MRHNA, CDR2 SNTAGT. Incomplete CDR3 DNA: TGTGCCAGCAGTGCCCCGGGACACTTATACGAG. This sequence encodes CASSAPGHLYE. The whole CDR3 protein is CASSAPGHLYEQYF.

The table lists this clone with a few counts. A much larger clone sits a single nucleotide away, making a read error possible. The CDR3 is cut off 3 residues early in the read; its end comes from the germline J gene. The chain carries TRBV2 and TRBJ2-3; 9 bases are shared with TRBD1. This CDR3 has 14 residues. CDR1 and CDR2 (germline): SNHLY, FYNNEI. The CDR3 bases that were read are TGTGCCAGCAGTGAGGACAGGGGTGGAGGGCCG. Translation gives CASSEDRGGGP. The CDR3, in full, reads CASSEDRGGGPQYF.

This clone was seen ten or more times. The CDR3 end is not reached by the read, which stops 3 residues before it; the germline J gene fills it in. The chain uses TRBV30 and TRBJ2-2, with D perhaps matching TRBD1 (5 bases). Trimming left V 1 base short and J 4 bases short, with 7 bases between. CDR1 is GTSNPN and CDR2 is SVGIG in the germline V gene (reference sequence). This CDR3 region has 13 residues. The CDR3 protein is CAWSGRGTGELFF. CDR3 DNA, as far as it was read: TGTGCCTGGAGTGGTAGGGGCACCGGGGAG.

This clone has ten or more counts. Read sequence stops 3 residues before the CDR3 end, and the germline J gene provides the missing end. J is TRBJ2-6 and V is TRBV20-1; D not certain. This CDR3 region has 15 residues. Germline V CDR1 and CDR2: DFQATT, SNEGSKA (reference sequence). The V gene lost 6 bases and the J gene lost 3 bases, with 15 bases spanning the gap. The CDR3 bases that were read are TGCAGTGCCCAACCCAGGATGAATGGGGCCAACGTC. Encoded protein: CSAQPRMNGANV. The full CDR3 protein reads CSAQPRMNGANVLTF.

At least ten counts were recorded for this clone. The read ends 3 residues early relative to the CDR3; the germline J gene fills the gap. The V gene is TRBV5-1, the J gene TRBJ2-1, with D perhaps matching TRBD2 (5 bases). V dropped 0 bases and J dropped 0 bases, with 10 bases sitting between them. The CDR3 length is 16 residues. Germline-derived CDR1 and CDR2 are SGHRS and YFSETQ. Partial CDR3 DNA: TGCGCCAGCAGCTTGGACCCAGCGGTCTCCTACAATGAG. It encodes CASSLDPAVSYNE. From start to end, the CDR3 is CASSLDPAVSYNEQFF. The full variable domain, with the rest looked up from reference TRBV5-1 and TRBJ2-1, is KAGVTQTPRYLIKTRGQQVTLSCSPISGHRSVSWYQQTPGQGLQFLFEYFSETQRNKGNFPGRFSGRQFSNSRSEMNVSTLELGDSALYLCASSLDPAVSYNEQFFGPGTRLTVL.

This clone was counted ten times or more. Coverage ceases 3 residues before the CDR3 finishes, and the germline J gene fills in the end. This chain links TRBV20-1 with TRBJ2-7; maybe TRBD1 (6 bases). Germline CDR1 DFQATT, CDR2 SNEGSKA (reference sequence). The ends were cut back, 0 bases at V and 0 bases at J, with 12 bases in the middle. The length of the CDR3 is 15 residues. The chain's CDR3 is CSAREVQGLSYEQYF. The sequenced part of the CDR3 DNA is TGCAGTGCTAGAGAGGTCCAGGGGCTCTCCTACGAG.

This clone came up many times. The read is 3 residues too short to cover the CDR3 end, so that end is filled in from the germline J gene. The V gene is TRBV7-9, the J gene TRBJ1-2; 7 positions agree with TRBD1. Germline-derived CDR1 and CDR2 are SEHNR and FQNEAQ (reference sequence). With 3 bases clipped from V and 4 bases from J, the junction kept 8 bases outside the gene matches. The CDR3 covers 15 residues. CDR3 in amino acids: CASSFGTAPSYGYTF. CDR3 DNA (partial): TGTGCCAGCAGCTTTGGGACAGCCCCTTCCTATGGC.

This clone was counted many times. The sequenced fragment ends 3 residues before the CDR3 boundary, so the rest is inferred from the germline J gene. The gene calls are TRBV7-2 and TRBJ1-4; 7 positions match TRBD1. The CDR3 runs to 14 residues. Trimming took 5 bases from V and 5 from J; bases not matched to a gene: 5. Looked up from germline, CDR1 is SGHTA and CDR2 is FQGNSA. Partial CDR3 DNA: TGTGCCAGCAGCGAGGGACAGAGAAATGAAAAA. Residues: CASSEGQRNEK. The complete CDR3 reads CASSEGQRNEKLFF.

This clone was found many times. The read finishes 3 residues shy of the CDR3 end, and the germline J gene is used to complete it. The gene calls are TRBV7-2 and TRBJ2-3, with D maybe TRBD1 (6 bases). V lost 0 bases and J 5 bases, leaving 12 bases between the germline ends. Germline-derived CDR1 and CDR2 are SGHTA and FQGNSA. The CDR3 is made up of 15 amino acids. This CDR3 is CASSLAQGGRDTQYF. Incomplete CDR3 DNA: TGTGCCAGCAGCTTAGCACAGGGCGGTCGAGATACG.

This clone has only a few counts. The read halts 3 residues ahead of the CDR3 end, with the missing end drawn from the germline J gene. The chain combines TRBV18 with TRBJ1-2, with D uncertain. The CDR3 loop spans 14 amino acids. Germline loops: CDR1 KGHSH, CDR2 LQKENI. CDR3 residues: CASSNSGSLNDYTF. CDR3 bases read: TGTGCCAGCTCGAATAGCGGGAGCTTGAACGAC.

This clone turned up a few times. The read halts 3 residues ahead of the CDR3 end, with the missing end drawn from the germline J gene. The chain joins TRBV2 to TRBJ2-2; 7 bases are a match to TRBD1. Germline CDR1 reads SNHLY; CDR2 reads FYNNEI. The CDR3 is 14 residues long. The chain's CDR3 is CASSAATGNSPLFF. The CDR3 DNA, read in part, is TGTGCCAGCAGTGCCGCGACAGGGAATTCACCG.

Within the sample, this clone is medium-sized (0.01 to 0.1%). The read stops 3 residues short of the end of the CDR3; the missing end is completed from the germline J gene. The chain couples TRBV4-2 to TRBJ2-3; the D gene is possibly TRBD2 (5 bases). From germline, CDR1 is LGHNA and CDR2 YNFKEQ. The CDR3 runs to 14 residues. With 4 bases removed from V and 0 bases from J, the gap between germline ends came to 8 bases. This chain's CDR3 is CASSPTGSTDTQYF. The covered CDR3 bases are TGTGCCAGCAGCCCGACGGGGAGCACAGATACG.

A few counts support this clone. The read terminates 3 residues before the CDR3 end, so the remaining end is supplied by the germline J gene. The rearrangement uses TRBV5-1 and TRBJ2-7; D gene uncertain. Trimming took 1 base from V and 6 from J, leaving 8 bases between them. The CDR3 contains 12 residues. Germline V gene sequence: CDR1 SGHRS, CDR2 YFSETQ. Partial CDR3 DNA: TGCGCCAGCAGCTTGCTGAGCCCCGAG. It encodes CASSLLSPE. The full CDR3 protein reads CASSLLSPEQYF.

This clone was seen ten or more times. The sequenced fragment ends 3 residues before the CDR3 boundary, so the rest is inferred from the germline J gene. The gene calls are TRBV6-1 and TRBJ2-1; D unresolved. V lost 1 base to trimming and J lost 9 bases, with 7 bases between them. Germline V gene lookup returns CDR1 MNHNS and CDR2 SASEGT. The CDR3 runs to 12 residues. The sequenced CDR3 bases are TGTGCCAGCAGTGAAGGGCAGCGTGAG. This gives the protein CASSEGQRE. The complete CDR3 reads CASSEGQREQFF.